This T cell receptor beta chain was identified during a study of T cell repertoires in cytomegalovirus infection (dated by TCRdb to between 2017 and 2020). Study-wide context: Recently identified HLA-C-restricted CMV epitopes, whose presentation resists viral immunomodulation, were targeted by peptide stimulations together with well-studied HLA-B-restricted epitopes. Because public TCR beta signatures pointed to carriage of CMV infection together with the matching HLA type, the HLA type of each donor mattered for the analysis.

What the work shows at the level of the full study, not this receptor alone: Cumulative frequency of public TCR beta family members discriminated carriers of CMV infection plus the relevant HLA type in this cohort and an independent roughly 340-donor cohort. In the ex vivo response, HLA-C-restricted CMV-specific TCR beta clonotypes were dominant, and in two of eight donors the single most frequent clonotype came from this HLA-C-restricted group.

The instrument given in TCRdb is Illumina HiSeq 1500. TCRdb applied fastp at Q25 and MiXCR to the public reads, then kept only in-frame beta chains. Each record represents a unique CDR3 protein, reported with the most common genes and DNA among its rows. This sample is represented by about 69,000 distinct CDR3 sequences; about 27% of them were singletons. The leading ten clones occupy roughly 65% of the sample. CDR1 is given as SGHRS and CDR2 as YFSETQ, both from the germline V gene. The CDR3, cysteine through phenylalanine, is 13 amino acids long. Only the CDR3 DNA stays, 39 bases, in frame from base 1. A distance of 10 bases separates the germline ends of V and J, which lose 3 bases and 6 bases respectively. In the paper's terms, the treatment or condition label means: in vitro stimulation with specific CMV peptide epitopes to enrich CMV-specific T cells. About this clonotype itself: Its target antigen remains unknown. The record has no base qualities; no much larger clone is one base away.

The input for sequencing was CD8+ T cells from cultured PBMCs, taken from culture after CMV antigen stimulation. This receptor was identified in a human donor in good health (CMV status not recorded). Some clones in this sample may be carry-over from other donors' samples. The receptor chain draws on TRBV5-1 and TRBJ1-5, with no D gene named confidently. The DNA sequence is as follows: TGCGCCAGCAGCTCCGCGGGTGGTCAGCCCCAGCATTTT. This translates into CASSSAGGQPQHF.